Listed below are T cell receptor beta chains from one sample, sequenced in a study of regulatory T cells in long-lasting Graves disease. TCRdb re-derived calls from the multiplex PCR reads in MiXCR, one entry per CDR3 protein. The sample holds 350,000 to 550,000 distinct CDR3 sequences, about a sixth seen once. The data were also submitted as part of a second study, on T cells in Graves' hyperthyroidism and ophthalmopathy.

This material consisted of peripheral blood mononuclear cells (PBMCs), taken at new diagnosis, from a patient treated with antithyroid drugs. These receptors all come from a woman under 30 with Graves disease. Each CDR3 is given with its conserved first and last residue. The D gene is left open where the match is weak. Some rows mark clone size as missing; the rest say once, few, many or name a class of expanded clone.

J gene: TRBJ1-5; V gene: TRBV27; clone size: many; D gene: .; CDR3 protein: CASSLGGYSNQPQHF; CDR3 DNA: TGTGCCAGCAGTTTAGGCGGGTATAGCAATCAGCCCCAGCATTTT
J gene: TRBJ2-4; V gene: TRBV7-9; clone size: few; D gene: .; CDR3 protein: CASSLASVAKNIQYF; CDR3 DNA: TGTGCCAGCAGCTTAGCTAGTGTAGCCAAAAACATTCAGTACTTC
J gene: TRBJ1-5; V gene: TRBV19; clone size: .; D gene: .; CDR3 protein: CASSITATVSNQPQHF; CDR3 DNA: TGTGCCAGTAGTATAACCGCGACAGTGAGCAATCAGCCCCAGCATTTT
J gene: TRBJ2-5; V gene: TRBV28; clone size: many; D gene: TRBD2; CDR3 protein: CASTSGRKTQYF; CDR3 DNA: TGTGCCAGCACTAGCGGGAGGAAGACCCAGTACTTC
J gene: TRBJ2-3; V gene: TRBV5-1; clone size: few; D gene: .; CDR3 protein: CASSFHGPGVSDTQYF; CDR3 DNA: TGCGCCAGCAGCTTTCATGGCCCGGGTGTTTCAGATACGCAGTATTTT
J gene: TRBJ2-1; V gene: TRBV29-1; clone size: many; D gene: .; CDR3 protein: CSVDKLPYNEQFF; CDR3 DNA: TGCAGCGTTGATAAGCTCCCCTACAATGAGCAGTTCTTC
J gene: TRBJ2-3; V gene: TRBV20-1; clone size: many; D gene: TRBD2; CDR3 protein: CSARDWGILAGADTQYF; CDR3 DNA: TGCAGTGCTAGAGATTGGGGAATACTAGCGGGAGCTGATACGCAGTATTTT
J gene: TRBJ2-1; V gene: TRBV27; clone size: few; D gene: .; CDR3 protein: CASSLVGGAQWFHNEQFF; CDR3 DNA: TGTGCCAGCAGTTTGGTCGGTGGGGCTCAATGGTTTCACAATGAGCAGTTCTTC
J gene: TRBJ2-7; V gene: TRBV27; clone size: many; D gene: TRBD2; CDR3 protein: CASSPRAGVAYEQYF; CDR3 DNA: TGTGCCAGCAGTCCAAGAGCGGGAGTGGCCTACGAGCAGTACTTC
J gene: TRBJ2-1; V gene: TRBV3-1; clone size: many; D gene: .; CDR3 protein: CASSQEGGRYNEQFF; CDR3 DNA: TGTGCCAGCAGCCAAGAGGGGGGCAGGTACAATGAGCAGTTCTTC
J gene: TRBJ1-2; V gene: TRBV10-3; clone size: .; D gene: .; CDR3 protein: CAISGGGRWGYTF; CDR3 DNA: TGTGCCATCAGTGGAGGGGGACGATGGGGCTACACCTTC
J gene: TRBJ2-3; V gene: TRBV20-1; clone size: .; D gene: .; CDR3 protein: CSMSLTDTQYF; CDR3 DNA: TGCAGTATGAGCTTAACAGATACGCAGTATTTT
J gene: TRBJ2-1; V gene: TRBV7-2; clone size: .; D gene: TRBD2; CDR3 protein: CASRHTSGVYNEQFF; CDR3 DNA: TGTGCCAGCAGACACACCAGCGGGGTGTACAATGAGCAGTTCTTC
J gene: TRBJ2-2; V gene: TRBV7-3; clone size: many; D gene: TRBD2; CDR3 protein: CASSLAQAGVTGELFF; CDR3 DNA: TGTGCCAGCAGCTTAGCCCAAGCGGGAGTCACCGGGGAGCTGTTTTTT
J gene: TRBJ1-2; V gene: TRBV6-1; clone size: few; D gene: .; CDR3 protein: CASSRRTENYGYTF; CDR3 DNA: TGTGCCAGCAGTCGACGGACCGAGAACTATGGCTACACCTTC
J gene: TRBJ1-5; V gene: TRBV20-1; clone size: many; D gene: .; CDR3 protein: CSARDVRGYSNQPQHF; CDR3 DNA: TGCAGTGCTAGAGATGTCAGAGGGTATAGCAATCAGCCCCAGCATTTT
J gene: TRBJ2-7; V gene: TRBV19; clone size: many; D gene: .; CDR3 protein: CASSMSRNTYEQYF; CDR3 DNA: TGTGCCAGTAGTATGTCGAGGAACACCTACGAGCAGTACTTC
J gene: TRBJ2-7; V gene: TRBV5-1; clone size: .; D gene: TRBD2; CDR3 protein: CASSLGSGTINEQYF; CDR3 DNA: TGCGCCAGCAGCTTGGGTAGCGGGACAATCAACGAGCAGTACTTC
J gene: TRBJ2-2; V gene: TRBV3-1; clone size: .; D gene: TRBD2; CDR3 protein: CASSQELAGGPRSGELFF; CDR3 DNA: TGTGCCAGCAGCCAAGAATTAGCGGGAGGGCCGAGGTCCGGGGAGCTGTTTTTT
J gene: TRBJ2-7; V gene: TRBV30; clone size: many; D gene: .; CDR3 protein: CAWSQGRYEQYF; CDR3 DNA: TGTGCCTGGTCACAGGGTCGCTACGAGCAGTACTTC
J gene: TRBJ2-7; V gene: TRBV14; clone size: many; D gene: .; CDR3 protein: CASSWGGRSYEQYF; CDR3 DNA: TGTGCCAGCAGCTGGGGCGGACGAAGCTACGAGCAGTACTTC
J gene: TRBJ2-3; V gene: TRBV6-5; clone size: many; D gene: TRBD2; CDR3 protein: CASSYSRGLAGSTDTQYF; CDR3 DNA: TGTGCCAGCAGTTACTCTCGCGGACTAGCGGGAAGCACAGATACGCAGTATTTT